This paragraph reports one T cell receptor beta chain. No antigen is known for it. The data were obtained in a study of blood T cells in healthy people across ages. CDR1 SEHNR and CDR2 FQNEAQ come from the germline V gene (reference sequence). The CDR3 is 15 residues long. J lost 1 base, V lost 4 bases, and 4 bases had no gene match. Next came a second PCR, run for roughly 6 to 11 cycles, which used a sample-barcoded 5' primer along with a J-beta primer mix. MiXCR, applied by TCRdb to the 5' RACE reads, yields one record per CDR3 protein. Of about 1.5 million distinct CDR3 sequences in the sample, under 55% were seen once. Study-wide results and caveats: Diversity of TCR beta per million T cells declined in a roughly linear way with age. Long-lived donors had more naive CD4+ cells and higher diversity than aged donors.

Sequenced input: blood. J is TRBJ1-3 and V is TRBV7-9; 7 bases are a match to TRBD1. The sequence was collected from a woman aged 18-29 years in good health. Written as DNA, the CDR3 is TGTGCCAGCAGCTCAACAGGGGTTTCTGGAAACACCATATATTTT. Protein: CASSSTGVSGNTIYF.